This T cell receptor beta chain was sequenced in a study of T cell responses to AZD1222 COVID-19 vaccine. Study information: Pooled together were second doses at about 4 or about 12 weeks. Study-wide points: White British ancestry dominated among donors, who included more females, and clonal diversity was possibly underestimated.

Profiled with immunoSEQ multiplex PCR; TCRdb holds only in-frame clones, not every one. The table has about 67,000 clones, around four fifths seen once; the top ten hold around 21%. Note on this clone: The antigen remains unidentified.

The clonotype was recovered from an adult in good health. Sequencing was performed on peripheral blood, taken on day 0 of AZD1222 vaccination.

CDR3 sequence (DNA): TGTGCCAGCAGCCGAAGGATCTTAGTGAACACTGAAGCTTTCTTT. Residues: CASSRRILVNTEAFF. This chain connects TRBV11-2 to TRBJ1-1; D is unclear. This CDR3 contains 15 residues. V was trimmed by 5 bases and J by 0 bases, leaving 13 bases between them. CDR1 is SGHAT and CDR2 is FQNNGV in the germline V gene.